The source of this T cell receptor (beta chain) is a study of spatial heterogeneity in lung cancer. Turning to the study itself: As counted in raw reads, each unique TCR and UMI combination appeared more than ten times on average. General study findings and limits: Tumor TCRs that were ubiquitous and expanded showed up in blood more at resection than follow-up.

Time point noted: sample taken at primary tumor resection. In each case, whole RNA from tumor, nontumor lung or frozen PBMC was sequenced unsorted. Donors were 72 untreated early-stage non-small cell lung cancer patients. A word on this clonotype: The antigen is not known.

A unique molecular identifier was attached to every TCR cDNA molecule. TCRdb re-analysed the 5' RACE reads in MiXCR, keeping a single row per CDR3 protein. This sample has 25,000 or so distinct CDR3 sequences, with 4.5% to 5.5% found just once. This sequence was found in a male donor with early-stage non-small cell lung cancer. This specimen was PBMCs, taken at surgery.

CDR3 residues: CASSYGEGTDTQYF. The CDR3 bases are TGTGCCAGCAGCTACGGGGAGGGGACAGATACGCAGTATTTT. This chain joins TRBV6-5 and TRBJ2-3, with 7 bases lining up with TRBD2. Germline CDR1 and CDR2: MNHEY and SVGAGI. The CDR3 is 14 residues long. The junction had 6 bases not matched to a gene; V was cut back by 6 bases and J by 3 bases.